The sequence of this TCR beta chain was determined in a study of shared clonotypes between healthy human individuals. Whole-study findings and limits: A few donors had around 5% of their naive CD4 clonotypes in common.

Of note for this clone: No antigen is known for it.

CDR3 length equals 15 residues. The V end was cut by 1 base, the J end by 1 base, with 8 bases between. CDR1 and CDR2 (germline): GTSNPN, SVGIG (reference sequence). TCRdb keeps only in-frame clones here, not all; method: immunoSEQ multiplex PCR. Altogether roughly 330,000 clones are present, roughly 70% being singletons, with the ten largest covering over 9%. The chain carries TRBV30 and TRBJ2-6; D unresolved. Material for sequencing was memory CD4+ T cells sorted from blood. Subset of the sample: CD45RA-negative fraction. This clonotype was obtained from a man aged 25 to 45 in good health. CDR3: CAWSAGESGANVLTF. The CDR3 DNA reads as TGTGCCTGGAGTGCAGGCGAGTCTGGGGCCAACGTCCTGACTTTC.